The T cell receptor (beta chain) described here comes from a study of regulatory T cells in long-lasting Graves disease. The time point: persistent/refractory GD, antithyroid drugs over 5 years with positive TRAb. Generation of the TCR library employed RNA extracted from PBMCs. Germline CDR1 is MDHEN and CDR2 is SYDVKM. V was pared by 3 bases and J by 0 bases, with 12 bases between. The CDR3 extends over 16 amino acids. Assembly of TCR beta libraries relied on iRepertoire HTBI primers together with Arm-PCR of CDR3 regions. A single record per CDR3 protein comes from TCRdb applying MiXCR to the multiplex PCR reads. Among roughly 400,000 distinct CDR3 sequences listed, approximately 22% were seen once.

The chain employs TRBV28 and TRBJ1-5; D ambiguous. This TCR was sampled from a female donor with Graves disease. Sequencing was performed on peripheral blood mononuclear cells (PBMCs), taken when the disease was refractory, from a patient treated with antithyroid drugs. CDR3: CASSLLRTYSNQPQHF. The CDR3 bases are TGTGCCAGCAGTTTGTTACGCACCTATAGCAATCAGCCCCAGCATTTT. The variable domain in full, completed from reference TRBV28 and TRBJ1-5, reads DVKVTQSSRYLVKRTGEKVFLECVQDMDHENMFWYRQDPGLGLRLIYFSYDVKMKEKGDIPEGYSVSREKKERFSLILESASTNQTSMYLCASSLLRTYSNQPQHFGDGTRLSIL.